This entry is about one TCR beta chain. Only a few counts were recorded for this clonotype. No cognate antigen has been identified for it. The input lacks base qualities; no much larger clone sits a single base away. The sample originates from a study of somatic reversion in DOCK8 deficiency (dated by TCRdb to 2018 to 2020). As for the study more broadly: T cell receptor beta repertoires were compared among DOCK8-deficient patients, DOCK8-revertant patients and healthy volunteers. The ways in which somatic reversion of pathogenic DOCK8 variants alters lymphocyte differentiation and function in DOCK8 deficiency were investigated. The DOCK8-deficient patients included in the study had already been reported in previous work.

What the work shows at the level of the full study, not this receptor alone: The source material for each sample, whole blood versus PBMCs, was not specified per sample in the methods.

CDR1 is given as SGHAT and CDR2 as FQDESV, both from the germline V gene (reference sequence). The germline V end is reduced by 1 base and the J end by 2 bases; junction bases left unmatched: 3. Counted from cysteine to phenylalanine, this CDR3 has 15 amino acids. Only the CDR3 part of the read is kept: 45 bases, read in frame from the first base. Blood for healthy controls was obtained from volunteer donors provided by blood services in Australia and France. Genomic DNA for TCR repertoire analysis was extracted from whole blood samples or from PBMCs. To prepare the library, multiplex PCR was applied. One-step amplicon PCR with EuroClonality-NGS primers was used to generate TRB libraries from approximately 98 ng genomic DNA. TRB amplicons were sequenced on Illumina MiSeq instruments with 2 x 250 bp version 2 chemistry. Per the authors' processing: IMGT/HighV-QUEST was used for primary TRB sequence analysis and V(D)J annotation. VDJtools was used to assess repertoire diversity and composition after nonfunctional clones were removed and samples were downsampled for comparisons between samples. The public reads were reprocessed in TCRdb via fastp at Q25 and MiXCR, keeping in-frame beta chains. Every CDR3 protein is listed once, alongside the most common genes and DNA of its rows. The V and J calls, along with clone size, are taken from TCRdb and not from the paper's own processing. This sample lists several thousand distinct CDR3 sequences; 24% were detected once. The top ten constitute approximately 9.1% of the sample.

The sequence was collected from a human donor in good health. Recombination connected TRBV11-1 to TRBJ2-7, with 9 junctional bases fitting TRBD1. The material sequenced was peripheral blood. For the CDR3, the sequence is CASSLGDRDAYEQYF. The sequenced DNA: TGTGCCAGCAGCTTAGGGGACAGGGACGCCTACGAGCAGTACTTC.